These 12 T cell receptor beta chains were all obtained from the same sample, sequenced in a study of T cell responses to AZD1222 COVID-19 vaccine. Sequencing was performed with immunoSEQ multiplex PCR; in TCRdb, only in-frame clones are kept and a portion is missing. This table has approximately 220,000 clones, about 92% appearing once. Specimen: peripheral blood, collected on day 0 of MenACWY control vaccination. The receptors were gathered from an adult in good health.

The V gene is TRBV5-1, the J gene TRBJ1-1; TRBD1 matches 12 bases. The CDR3 is made up of 16 amino acids. The germline CDR1 and CDR2 sequences are SGHRS and YFSETQ. J lost 0 bases, V lost 5 bases, and 5 bases had no gene match. Written as DNA, the CDR3 is TGCGCCAGCAGGGGACAGGGGGCGCGGGTGAACACTGAAGCTTTCTTT. Its protein product is CASRGQGARVNTEAFF.

The CDR3 region is CASSVTGETEAFF. CDR3 nucleotide sequence: TGTGCCAGCTCAGTTACAGGGGAGACTGAAGCTTTCTTT. This sequence joins TRBV18 and TRBJ1-1; 7 bases fit TRBD1. The CDR3 consists of 13 residues. The germline gives CDR1 KGHSH, CDR2 LQKENI. J was trimmed by 5 bases and V by 5 bases; bases with no gene match: 5.

The gene calls are TRBV19 and TRBJ1-5; maybe TRBD1 (5 bases). V was trimmed by 10 bases and J by 0 bases, leaving 13 bases between them. The CDR3 is made up of 14 amino acids. Germline values: CDR1 LNHDA, CDR2 SQIVND (reference sequence). As DNA, the CDR3 is TGTGCCACCTGGGCCAGGGTTAGCAATCAGCCCCAGCATTTT. This gives the protein CATWARVSNQPQHF.

This clone was counted a single time. The chain is built from TRBV18 and TRBJ1-1; D unresolved. V lost 1 base to trimming and J lost 8 bases, with 11 bases between them. The CDR3 totals 13 residues. Germline V gives CDR1 KGHSH, CDR2 LQKENI. For the CDR3, the DNA is TGTGCCAGCTCACCACAACGCGGCGAGGAAGCTTTCTTT. It is translated as CASSPQRGEEAFF.

This sequence joins TRBV19 and TRBJ1-5; D might be TRBD1 (5 bases). Germline-derived CDR1 and CDR2 are LNHDA and SQIVND (reference sequence). CDR3 length: 15 amino acids. The germline V and J ends were trimmed by 10 bases and 1 base, with 17 bases remaining between them. The CDR3 loop reads CATTGRAASNQPQHF. CDR3 coding DNA: TGTGCCACCACCGGCAGGGCCGCGAGCAATCAGCCCCAGCATTTT.

The J gene is TRBJ1-2, the V gene TRBV27; no definite D call. Trimming removed 3 bases from V and 2 bases from J, with 10 bases in between. Germline V gives CDR1 MNHEY, CDR2 SMNVEV (reference sequence). This CDR3 spans 14 amino acids. CDR3 coding DNA: TGTGCCAGCAGTTTTAGTCTGGGGAACTATGGCTACACCTTC. It is translated as CASSFSLGNYGYTF.

The gene calls are TRBV18 and TRBJ2-7, with 8 bases aligning to TRBD2. The CDR3 totals 15 residues. The V segment lost 1 base and the J segment 4 bases; nucleotides outside the gene matches: 6. The germline V gene encodes CDR1 KGHSH and CDR2 LQKENI. The CDR3 bases are TGTGCCAGCTCACCACAGGGCGGGGGGTCTTACGAGCAGTACTTC. Translation: CASSPQGGGSYEQYF.

The chain joins TRBV5-1 to TRBJ2-3; 8 positions match TRBD1. Germline V gene sequence: CDR1 SGHRS, CDR2 YFSETQ. The CDR3 loop spans 15 amino acids. V was pared by 2 bases and J by 7 bases, with 9 bases of the junction left unmatched. The CDR3 region has the DNA TGCGCCAGCAGCTTCGGGACAGGCCTTTCCAATACGCAGTATTTT. Translating it yields CASSFGTGLSNTQYF.

The chain joins TRBV6-5 to TRBJ2-7; D possibly matches TRBD1 or TRBD2 (5 bases each). In germline, CDR1 is MNHEY, CDR2 SVGAGI. The CDR3 loop spans 15 amino acids. The germline V and J ends were trimmed by 5 bases and 0 bases, with 14 bases remaining between them. The CDR3 reads CASSPLGTHSYEQYF. Here the CDR3 DNA reads TGTGCCAGCAGTCCCCTCGGGACCCACTCCTACGAGCAGTACTTC.

The V gene is TRBV7-9, the J gene TRBJ2-1; D unclear. Per the germline V gene, CDR1 is SEHNR and CDR2 is FQNEAQ (reference sequence). This CDR3 has 11 amino acids. V lost 2 bases to trimming and J lost 8 bases, with 4 bases between them. The CDR3 loop is CASSLLDEQFF. As DNA, the CDR3 is TGTGCCAGCAGCTTACTCGATGAGCAGTTCTTC.

J is TRBJ1-2 and V is TRBV28; D possibly corresponds to TRBD1 (6 bases). CDR3 length equals 12 residues. Trimming left V 8 bases short and J 5 bases short, with 12 bases between. Germline CDR1 and CDR2: MDHEN and SYDVKM. The CDR3 protein is CASGPGAYGYTF. The CDR3 DNA sequence: TGTGCCAGCGGCCCGGGGGCGTATGGCTACACCTTC.

The J gene is TRBJ1-4, the V gene TRBV5-6; D gene ambiguous. Germline values: CDR1 SGHDT, CDR2 YYEEEE. Deletions cut 4 bases from V and 6 bases from J, with 16 bases between. The CDR3 runs to 15 residues. Here the CDR3 DNA reads TGTGCCAGCAGCGAGGGCGCCCCAAGCTATGAAAAACTGTTTTTT. It is translated as CASSEGAPSYEKLFF.